Here is one T cell receptor (beta chain) with its context. The antigen remains unidentified. Sequencing was performed with immunoSEQ multiplex PCR; in TCRdb, only in-frame clones are kept and a portion is missing. The sample holds tens of thousands of clones; about 73% are singletons and the top ten take 9.5% to 12%. The record originates from a study of PD-1 blockade in classical Hodgkin lymphoma. About the research overall: Patients got intravenous nivolumab 3 mg/kg every 2 weeks. Overall study results and limits: The study found complete responders had baseline diversity similar to newly diagnosed patients. CD4+ TCR diversity rose significantly by C4D1, and CD8+ TCR diversity did not.

Every patient was affected by relapse after autologous stem cell transplantation, while exposure to brentuximab vedotin was not uniform. The patients, who had relapsed/refractory classical Hodgkin lymphoma, achieved best responses of complete response, partial response or progressive disease. The CDR3 covers 16 residues. CDR1 is MDHEN, CDR2 SYDVKM, per germline. With 1 base removed from V and 2 bases from J, the gap between germline ends came to 12 bases. This chain links TRBV28 with TRBJ1-5; a weak D match, TRBD1 (6 bases). The clonotype was recovered from a human donor with classical Hodgkin lymphoma. This material consisted of peripheral blood mononuclear cells (PBMCs), taken at baseline. The CDR3, as DNA: TGTGCCAGCAGTTTATTGGCCAGGGGAGGCAATCAGCCCCAGCATTTT. It codes for CASSLLARGGNQPQHF.